These T cell receptor beta chains were read from a single sample in a study of ipilimumab plus nivolumab after autologous stem cell transplantation. The data were produced by immunoSEQ multiplex PCR, yet TCRdb's version contains in-frame clones alone and is incomplete. The table includes about 16,000 clones, about 65% detected once. Source: PBMCs, taken in a trial of ipilimumab plus nivolumab as post-transplant consolidation. The receptors shown here come from a male donor with diffuse large B-cell lymphoma. Both conserved end residues are part of each CDR3. A D gene is named only where the DNA matches it firmly. Clone sizes are given selectively: once, few, many, or a class where the clone is expanded.

CDR3 length: 11; clone size: few; D gene: -; J gene: TRBJ1-1; V gene: TRBV10-3; CDR3 DNA: TGTGCCATCAGTGAGAACACTGAAGCTTTCTTT; CDR3 protein: CAISENTEAFF
CDR3 length: 14; clone size: -; D gene: -; J gene: TRBJ1-2; V gene: TRBV18; CDR3 DNA: TGTGCCAGCTCACCACCGGCAGGGAACTATGGCTACACCTTC; CDR3 protein: CASSPPAGNYGYTF
CDR3 length: 16; clone size: once; D gene: TRBD2; J gene: TRBJ2-3; V gene: TRBV7-3; CDR3 DNA: TGTGCCAGCAGCCATCGACTAGCGGGGGGTGCAGATACGCAGTATTTT; CDR3 protein: CASSHRLAGGADTQYF
CDR3 length: 14; clone size: -; D gene: -; J gene: TRBJ2-7; V gene: TRBV19; CDR3 DNA: TGTGCCAGTAGAAGTAGAACAGAGATCTACGAGCAGTACTTC; CDR3 protein: CASRSRTEIYEQYF
CDR3 length: 14; clone size: -; D gene: -; J gene: TRBJ2-2; V gene: TRBV6-1; CDR3 DNA: TGTGCCAGCAGTTTTGGAGTCGGGACCGGGGAGCTGTTTTTT; CDR3 protein: CASSFGVGTGELFF
CDR3 length: 15; clone size: -; D gene: TRBD2; J gene: TRBJ2-3; V gene: TRBV6-1; CDR3 DNA: TGTGCCAGCGGACTAGGACTAGCGGGCACAGATACGCAGTATTTT; CDR3 protein: CASGLGLAGTDTQYF
CDR3 length: 15; clone size: -; D gene: -; J gene: TRBJ2-5; V gene: TRBV5-1; CDR3 DNA: TGCGCCAGCAGCTCGCTACAGGGGAGGCAAGAGACCCAGTACTTC; CDR3 protein: CASSSLQGRQETQYF
CDR3 length: 14; clone size: once; D gene: -; J gene: TRBJ1-2; V gene: TRBV10-3; CDR3 DNA: TGTGCCATCAGTGTAGAAGGGACACACTATGGCTACACCTTC; CDR3 protein: CAISVEGTHYGYTF
CDR3 length: 14; clone size: -; D gene: TRBD1; J gene: TRBJ1-4; V gene: TRBV7-9; CDR3 DNA: TGTGCCAGCGGGACAGGCTTCTTAAATGAAAAACTGTTTTTT; CDR3 protein: CASGTGFLNEKLFF
CDR3 length: 14; clone size: -; D gene: -; J gene: TRBJ2-3; V gene: TRBV10-2; CDR3 DNA: TGCGCCAGCAGGGACCGTACGGGGTCAGATACGCAGTATTTT; CDR3 protein: CASRDRTGSDTQYF
CDR3 length: 13; clone size: -; D gene: -; J gene: TRBJ1-2; V gene: TRBV7-2; CDR3 DNA: TGTGCCAGCAGCAAAACAGGTTTTTATGGCTACACCTTC; CDR3 protein: CASSKTGFYGYTF
CDR3 length: 13; clone size: -; D gene: -; J gene: TRBJ2-6; V gene: TRBV5-5; CDR3 DNA: TGTGCCAGCAGCTCTCCCGGGGCCAACGTCCTGACTTTC; CDR3 protein: CASSSPGANVLTF
CDR3 length: 14; clone size: -; D gene: TRBD1; J gene: TRBJ1-2; V gene: TRBV9; CDR3 DNA: TGTGCCAGCAGCGCCTTGGGGACAGGGGTAGGCTACACCTTC; CDR3 protein: CASSALGTGVGYTF
CDR3 length: 14; clone size: few; D gene: -; J gene: TRBJ2-7; V gene: TRBV10-3; CDR3 DNA: TGTGCCATCATCCGTAGCGAGAAGGGTTACGAGCAGTACTTC; CDR3 protein: CAIIRSEKGYEQYF
CDR3 length: 13; clone size: medium-sized; D gene: TRBD1; J gene: TRBJ1-4; V gene: TRBV27; CDR3 DNA: TGTGCCAGCAGTAAGCAGGGGGGCGAAAAACTGTTTTTT; CDR3 protein: CASSKQGGEKLFF
CDR3 length: 15; clone size: -; D gene: -; J gene: TRBJ1-1; V gene: TRBV7-8; CDR3 DNA: TGTGCCAGCAGCTTTCTCTACAGGGATGGGACTGAAGCTTTCTTT; CDR3 protein: CASSFLYRDGTEAFF
CDR3 length: 16; clone size: many; D gene: TRBD1; J gene: TRBJ1-5; V gene: TRBV4-1; CDR3 DNA: TGCGCCAGCAGCCAAGTGGAGGGGGCTGTTGGTCAGCCCCAGCATTTT; CDR3 protein: CASSQVEGAVGQPQHF
CDR3 length: 15; clone size: -; D gene: -; J gene: TRBJ2-3; V gene: TRBV7-2; CDR3 DNA: TGTGCCAGCAGCTTAAACGGGATTCCGACAGATACGCAGTATTTT; CDR3 protein: CASSLNGIPTDTQYF
CDR3 length: 16; clone size: -; D gene: -; J gene: TRBJ1-3; V gene: TRBV6-5; CDR3 DNA: TGTGCCAGCAGTTACTCGAAAACCGTCTCTGGAAACACCATATATTTT; CDR3 protein: CASSYSKTVSGNTIYF
CDR3 length: 15; clone size: -; D gene: -; J gene: TRBJ1-1; V gene: TRBV14; CDR3 DNA: TGTGCCAGCAGCCGAAGTTTGTCGGGGGTTGCTGAAGCTTTCTTT; CDR3 protein: CASSRSLSGVAEAFF
CDR3 length: 17; clone size: few; D gene: TRBD2; J gene: TRBJ2-1; V gene: TRBV27; CDR3 DNA: TGTGCCAGCAGTTTATCTTCTAGCGGGCTTGGGTACAATGAGCAGTTCTTC; CDR3 protein: CASSLSSSGLGYNEQFF
CDR3 length: 16; clone size: -; D gene: -; J gene: TRBJ2-7; V gene: TRBV18; CDR3 DNA: TGTGCCAGCTCACCACGGGGACAGTCCGGAGGGGCCGAGCAGTACTTC; CDR3 protein: CASSPRGQSGGAEQYF
CDR3 length: 18; clone size: -; D gene: -; J gene: TRBJ2-3; V gene: TRBV21-1; CDR3 DNA: TGTGCCAGCAGCAAAGCTACCCGGGACCTGAGGGCCCCAGATACGCAGTATTTT; CDR3 protein: CASSKATRDLRAPDTQYF
CDR3 length: 15; clone size: once; D gene: TRBD2; J gene: TRBJ2-7; V gene: TRBV9; CDR3 DNA: TGTGCCAGCAGCCCGAGACTAGCGGGGTGGGAAGAGCAGTACTTC; CDR3 protein: CASSPRLAGWEEQYF
CDR3 length: 15; clone size: many; D gene: TRBD1; J gene: TRBJ1-5; V gene: TRBV5-4; CDR3 DNA: TGTGCCAGCAGCCCCCATCCAACAGGGGATCAGCCCCAGCATTTT; CDR3 protein: CASSPHPTGDQPQHF
CDR3 length: 16; clone size: -; D gene: TRBD2; J gene: TRBJ2-5; V gene: TRBV5-1; CDR3 DNA: TGCGCCAGCAGCAGCTCTAGCGGGGGGAACCAAGAGACCCAGTACTTC; CDR3 protein: CASSSSSGGNQETQYF
CDR3 length: 16; clone size: -; D gene: -; J gene: TRBJ2-1; V gene: TRBV2; CDR3 DNA: TGTGCCAGTGGACAGCCTGAGATGAGCTCCTACAATGAGCAGTTCTTC; CDR3 protein: CASGQPEMSSYNEQFF
CDR3 length: 15; clone size: -; D gene: TRBD1; J gene: TRBJ2-7; V gene: TRBV18; CDR3 DNA: TGTGCCAGCTCACCGGGACAGGGGCCCGAGTTCGAGCAGTACTTC; CDR3 protein: CASSPGQGPEFEQYF
CDR3 length: 14; clone size: -; D gene: TRBD1; J gene: TRBJ2-1; V gene: TRBV11-3; CDR3 DNA: TGTGCCAGCAGCCTAGGGACAGGGACCAATGAGCAGTTCTTC; CDR3 protein: CASSLGTGTNEQFF
CDR3 length: 15; clone size: -; D gene: -; J gene: TRBJ1-4; V gene: TRBV2; CDR3 DNA: TGTGCCAGCAGTGAGAGGACAGCAACTAATGAAAAACTGTTTTTT; CDR3 protein: CASSERTATNEKLFF
CDR3 length: 13; clone size: -; D gene: -; J gene: TRBJ1-1; V gene: TRBV9; CDR3 DNA: TGTGCCAGCAGCCCCCCGGGGAACACTGAAGCTTTCTTT; CDR3 protein: CASSPPGNTEAFF
CDR3 length: 16; clone size: few; D gene: TRBD1; J gene: TRBJ2-5; V gene: TRBV7-6; CDR3 DNA: TGTGCCAGCAGCTTAGGGGGGACAGGGGCTCAAGAGACCCAGTACTTC; CDR3 protein: CASSLGGTGAQETQYF
CDR3 length: 17; clone size: few; D gene: -; J gene: TRBJ2-5; V gene: TRBV7-9; CDR3 DNA: TGTGCCAGCAGCTCGGGTCAGGACTACGGAAGACAAGAGACCCAGTACTTC; CDR3 protein: CASSSGQDYGRQETQYF
CDR3 length: 14; clone size: -; D gene: TRBD1; J gene: TRBJ1-1; V gene: TRBV5-1; CDR3 DNA: TGCGCCAGCAGCATGGGGACAGGGAACACTGAAGCTTTCTTT; CDR3 protein: CASSMGTGNTEAFF
CDR3 length: 18; clone size: -; D gene: TRBD1; J gene: TRBJ1-5; V gene: TRBV2; CDR3 DNA: TGTGCCAGCAGTGAAGCGTACCGGGACAGGGAAAGCAATCAGCCCCAGCATTTT; CDR3 protein: CASSEAYRDRESNQPQHF
CDR3 length: 11; clone size: -; D gene: -; J gene: TRBJ1-3; V gene: TRBV13; CDR3 DNA: TGTGCCAGCAGCTTAAAGGACACCATATATTTT; CDR3 protein: CASSLKDTIYF
CDR3 length: 16; clone size: -; D gene: TRBD2; J gene: TRBJ2-1; V gene: TRBV4-1; CDR3 DNA: TGCGCCAGCAGACCTCATACTAGCGGGGCCTACAATGAGCAGTTCTTC; CDR3 protein: CASRPHTSGAYNEQFF
CDR3 length: 15; clone size: once; D gene: -; J gene: TRBJ1-2; V gene: TRBV7-8; CDR3 DNA: TGTGCCAGCAGCTTAACGCAGGGGAATCTTTATGGCTACACCTTC; CDR3 protein: CASSLTQGNLYGYTF
CDR3 length: 15; clone size: -; D gene: TRBD2; J gene: TRBJ2-1; V gene: TRBV7-3; CDR3 DNA: TGTGCCAGCAGCTTAGCGGGAGTCACCTACAATGAGCAGTTCTTC; CDR3 protein: CASSLAGVTYNEQFF
CDR3 length: 18; clone size: -; D gene: -; J gene: TRBJ2-1; V gene: TRBV5-1; CDR3 DNA: TGCGCCAGCAGCTTGGCCCAGGGCGGGAGCGAGGGGGCGAATGAGCAGTTCTTC; CDR3 protein: CASSLAQGGSEGANEQFF
CDR3 length: 11; clone size: -; D gene: -; J gene: TRBJ2-1; V gene: TRBV28; CDR3 DNA: TGTGCCAGCAGCCCCATGTATGAGCAGTTCTTC; CDR3 protein: CASSPMYEQFF
CDR3 length: 15; clone size: -; D gene: TRBD1; J gene: TRBJ1-5; V gene: TRBV7-8; CDR3 DNA: TGTGCCAGCAGTTCCGACAGGGCAAGCAATCAGCCCCAGCATTTT; CDR3 protein: CASSSDRASNQPQHF
CDR3 length: 14; clone size: few; D gene: TRBD1; J gene: TRBJ2-1; V gene: TRBV19; CDR3 DNA: TGTGCCAGTAGCCGACAGGGGGTGGGGAATGAGCAGTTCTTC; CDR3 protein: CASSRQGVGNEQFF
CDR3 length: 15; clone size: -; D gene: -; J gene: TRBJ2-1; V gene: TRBV19; CDR3 DNA: TGTGCCAGTAGTATAGCGGCAGCGGATAACAATGAGCAGTTCTTC; CDR3 protein: CASSIAAADNNEQFF
CDR3 length: 14; clone size: -; D gene: TRBD2; J gene: TRBJ2-7; V gene: TRBV28; CDR3 DNA: TGTGCCAGCAGTCCCCAGCGGGATGACTACGAGCAGTACTTC; CDR3 protein: CASSPQRDDYEQYF
CDR3 length: 16; clone size: few; D gene: -; J gene: TRBJ1-5; V gene: TRBV5-8; CDR3 DNA: TGTGCCAGCAGCTTGAACCCGGGGGGCATCGGTCAGCCCCAGCATTTT; CDR3 protein: CASSLNPGGIGQPQHF
CDR3 length: 14; clone size: few; D gene: -; J gene: TRBJ1-6; V gene: TRBV5-5; CDR3 DNA: TGTGCCAGCAGCATAGTCGATTATAATTCACCCCTCCACTTT; CDR3 protein: CASSIVDYNSPLHF
CDR3 length: 15; clone size: -; D gene: TRBD1; J gene: TRBJ1-3; V gene: TRBV13; CDR3 DNA: TGTGCCAGCAGCTCCGGGACAGGGGCTGGAAACACCATATATTTT; CDR3 protein: CASSSGTGAGNTIYF
CDR3 length: 14; clone size: -; D gene: -; J gene: TRBJ2-1; V gene: TRBV6-1; CDR3 DNA: TGTGCCTCCAGGTCCTCTACCTCCTACAATGAGCAGTTCTTC; CDR3 protein: CASRSSTSYNEQFF
CDR3 length: 13; clone size: -; D gene: -; J gene: TRBJ2-7; V gene: TRBV30; CDR3 DNA: TGTGCCTGGAGTGTACCTGGGTTTGACGAGCAGTACTTC; CDR3 protein: CAWSVPGFDEQYF
CDR3 length: 20; clone size: -; D gene: TRBD1; J gene: TRBJ2-1; V gene: TRBV2; CDR3 DNA: TGTGCCACCGATAATCAAGGACAGGGATATAATATAGGCGCCTACAATGAGCAGTTCTTC; CDR3 protein: CATDNQGQGYNIGAYNEQFF
CDR3 length: 11; clone size: few; D gene: -; J gene: TRBJ1-1; V gene: TRBV29-1; CDR3 DNA: TGCAGCGCCCTTAGGGGTACTGAAGCTTTCTTT; CDR3 protein: CSALRGTEAFF
CDR3 length: 14; clone size: medium-sized; D gene: -; J gene: TRBJ2-7; V gene: TRBV9; CDR3 DNA: TGTGCCAGCAGCGTAGCGGTGGTTTCCTACGAGCAGTACTTC; CDR3 protein: CASSVAVVSYEQYF